Following are 8 T cell receptor beta chains from one sample sequenced in a study of T-cell memory formation after mild COVID-19. TCRdb re-derived calls from the 5' RACE reads in MiXCR, one entry per CDR3 protein. The repertoire consists of about 400,000 distinct CDR3 sequences, with under 15% occurring once and the leading ten covering roughly 22%. The sequencing input was PBMCs or a T cell subset sorted from them (not recorded which). These receptors all come from a man younger than 35 who had mild COVID-19 (a few samples of this study predate the infection). Cell type and time point are not known.

This clonotype has a single count. The rearrangement links TRBV19 to TRBJ2-4, with no clear D. The CDR3 extends over 15 amino acids. The germline V gene encodes CDR1 LNHDA and CDR2 SQIVND (reference sequence). V was trimmed by 1 base and J by 5 bases, leaving 12 bases between them. The CDR3 coding sequence is TGTGCCAGTAGTATAGTCCAGAGTTCCCAAAACATTCAGTACTTC. It codes for CASSIVQSSQNIQYF.

This chain joins TRBV28 and TRBJ2-3; TRBD2 matches at 13 bases. V gave up 2 bases and J gave up 2 bases; unmatched junction bases: 4. CDR1 MDHEN and CDR2 SYDVKM come from the germline V gene. The CDR3 loop spans 17 amino acids. In DNA, the CDR3 is TGTGCCAGCAGTTTACCGGGACTAGCGGGGATCACAGATACGCAGTATTTT. It encodes CASSLPGLAGITDTQYF.

The J gene is TRBJ2-7, the V gene TRBV14, with 10 bases fitting TRBD1. V trimming: 6 bases; J trimming: 3 bases; junction bases outside the gene matches: 8. The CDR3 has 15 residues. CDR1 SGHDN and CDR2 FVKESK come from the germline V gene. For the CDR3, the DNA is TGTGCCAGCAGGGGGACAGGGGCCGAATACTACGAGCAGTACTTC. Translation: CASRGTGAEYYEQYF.

This chain connects TRBV10-3 to TRBJ1-4; D possibly corresponds to TRBD1 (6 bases). Germline CDR1 is ENHRY and CDR2 is SYGVKD. The CDR3 is 13 residues long. The germline V and J ends were trimmed by 10 bases and 4 bases, with 13 bases remaining between them. The DNA for the CDR3 is TGTGCCAGTGGAGGGGGGATTAATGAAAAACTGTTTTTT. Protein sequence: CASGGGINEKLFF.

This clonotype was counted a few times. The V call is TRBV5-1, the J call TRBJ1-1; 9 nucleotides match TRBD1. V was clipped by 3 bases and J by 3 bases; unmatched bases: 9. The CDR3 spans 16 residues. The V gene's germline CDR1 is SGHRS and CDR2 YFSETQ. CDR3 nucleotide sequence: TGCGCCAGCAGCTGGGCCCGGACAGGGGAGGACACTGAAGCTTTCTTT. This gives the protein CASSWARTGEDTEAFF. Full variable domain (remainder filled in from reference TRBV5-1 and TRBJ1-1): KAGVTQTPRYLIKTRGQQVTLSCSPISGHRSVSWYQQTPGQGLQFLFEYFSETQRNKGNFPGRFSGRQFSNSRSEMNVSTLELGDSALYLCASSWARTGEDTEAFFGQGTRLTVV.

This chain uses TRBV27 with TRBJ1-4, with D uncertain. Looked up from germline, CDR1 is MNHEY and CDR2 is SMNVEV (reference sequence). The length of the CDR3 is 15 residues. V was pared by 6 bases and J by 3 bases, with 14 bases between. The CDR3, as DNA: TGTGCCAGCAGCTCGTCACACGAATCTAATGAAAAACTGTTTTTT. It translates to CASSSSHESNEKLFF.

The V gene is TRBV11-3, the J gene TRBJ2-5, with D possibly being TRBD1 (5 bases). The ends were cut back, 0 bases at V and 5 bases at J, with 13 bases in the middle. CDR1 and CDR2 from the germline V gene are SGHNT and YENEEA. The CDR3 sequence is 15 residues long. The CDR3 DNA follows: TGTGCCAGCAGCTTAGACGCAGGGCAGCAGGAGACCCAGTACTTC. It is translated as CASSLDAGQQETQYF. Variable domain in full (rest from reference TRBV11-3 and TRBJ2-5): EAGVVQSPRYKIIEKKQPVAFWCNPISGHNTLYWYLQNLGQGPELLIRYENEEAVDDSQLPKDRFSAERLKGVDSTLKIQPAELGDSAVYLCASSLDAGQQETQYFGPGTRLLVL.

This clonotype was seen a handful of times. This chain joins TRBV15 and TRBJ2-7; TRBD1 might be the D (6 bases). CDR1 is LNHNV, CDR2 YYDKDF, per germline (reference sequence). The CDR3 extends over 13 amino acids. V was trimmed by 3 bases and J by 3 bases, leaving 9 bases between them. CDR3 DNA sequence: TGTGCCACCAGCAGCGACAGGCACTACGAGCAGTACTTC. As protein: CATSSDRHYEQYF. The full variable domain, rest sourced from reference TRBV15 and TRBJ2-7, is DAMVIQNPRYQVTQFGKPVTLSCSQTLNHNVMYWYQQKSSQAPKLLFHYYDKDFNNEADTPDNFQSRRPNTSFCFLDIRSPGLGDTAMYLCATSSDRHYEQYFGPGTRLTVT.